One sample yielded the 28 T cell receptor beta chains listed below, sequenced in a study of OX40 agonist ivuxolimab in advanced cancers. TCRdb keeps only in-frame clones here, not all; method: immunoSEQ multiplex PCR. The table has roughly 48,000 clones, less than 90% seen once. Sample: CD4+ or CD8+ T cells sorted from blood, taken in a trial of the OX40 agonist ivuxolimab. All receptors come from an adult with an advanced solid tumor such as melanoma, head and neck, liver or kidney cancer.

The chain links TRBV12-5 to TRBJ2-2; D gene uncertain. The CDR3 is 14 amino acids. V was shortened by 1 base and J by 3 bases, with 6 bases between the two germline ends. The V gene's germline CDR1 is LGHNT and CDR2 FRNRAP. The CDR3 nucleotides are TGTGCTAGTGGTTTGGGCAGCCACACCGGGGAGCTGTTTTTT. Translation gives CASGLGSHTGELFF. Full variable domain (remainder filled in from reference TRBV12-5 and TRBJ2-2): DARVTQTPRHKVTEMGQEVTMRCQPILGHNTVFWYRQTMMQGLELLAYFRNRAPLDDSGMPKDRFSAEMPDATLATLKIQPSEPRDSAVYFCASGLGSHTGELFFGEGSRLTVL.

J is TRBJ2-3 and V is TRBV9; D is unclear. CDR1 and CDR2 (germline): SGDLS, YYNGEE. Trimming pared 4 bases from V and 11 bases from J, leaving 14 bases between. The CDR3 has 12 residues. The CDR3 DNA reads TGTGCCAGCAGCCAAACTTGGAAGGAGCAGTATTTT. Protein product: CASSQTWKEQYF.

This chain links TRBV5-1 with TRBJ1-5; D gene uncertain. V shed 7 bases and J shed 4 bases, with 15 bases lying between them. The CDR3 consists of 14 residues. The V gene's germline CDR1 is SGHRS and CDR2 YFSETQ. Written as DNA, the CDR3 is TGCGCCAGCCGCACCGACCCGATGAATCAGCCCCAGCATTTT. This translates into CASRTDPMNQPQHF.

V usage is TRBV19 and J usage is TRBJ2-7; TRBD1 matches at 10 bases. Germline lookup yields CDR1 LNHDA and CDR2 SQIVND (reference sequence). The CDR3 has 15 amino acids. V lost 6 bases, J lost 2 bases, and 7 bases stayed unmatched. CDR3 sequence: CASSLVGTGAYEQYF. CDR3 DNA: TGTGCCAGTAGCTTGGTGGGGACAGGGGCCTACGAGCAGTACTTC. The full variable domain, rest sourced from reference TRBV19 and TRBJ2-7, is DGGITQSPKYLFRKEGQNVTLSCEQNLNHDAMYWYRQDPGQGLRLIYYSQIVNDFQKGDIAEGYSVSREKKESFPLTVTSAQKNPTAFYLCASSLVGTGAYEQYFGPGTRLTVT.

The V and J genes are TRBV5-5 and TRBJ1-3; 7 bases match TRBD1. V gave up 1 base and J gave up 4 bases; unmatched junction bases: 5. The length of the CDR3 is 15 residues. Looked up from germline, CDR1 is SGHKS and CDR2 is YYEKEE (reference sequence). Written as DNA, the CDR3 is TGTGCCAGCAGCTTGAGTCAGGGACAGGGAAACACCATATATTTT. Its protein product is CASSLSQGQGNTIYF.

V gene TRBV10-3 combines with J gene TRBJ2-6, with a tentative D call TRBD1 (6 bases). V was pared by 4 bases and J by 0 bases, with 13 bases between. From germline, CDR1 is ENHRY and CDR2 SYGVKD. The CDR3 extends over 17 amino acids. The CDR3 loop is CAISGFTGSSGANVLTF. CDR3 DNA: TGTGCCATCAGTGGATTTACAGGGTCCTCTGGGGCCAACGTCCTGACTTTC.

The genes are TRBV21-1 and TRBJ2-7. TRBV21-1 is tagged as a pseudogene. This CDR3 has 13 residues. DNA for the CDR3: TGTGCCAGCAACCAAGTAACACCGGACGAGCAGTACTTC. Residues: CASNQVTPDEQYF.

The chain is built from TRBV27 and TRBJ2-1; D possibly corresponds to TRBD2 (6 bases). The CDR3 consists of 14 residues. With 0 bases removed from V and 4 bases from J, the gap between germline ends came to 7 bases. From germline, CDR1 is MNHEY and CDR2 SMNVEV (reference sequence). CDR3 DNA sequence: TGTGCCAGCAGTTTATCGGAGGGGTACAATGAGCAGTTCTTC. Protein sequence: CASSLSEGYNEQFF.

The V and J genes are TRBV2 and TRBJ1-1; a weak D match, TRBD1 (5 bases). From germline, CDR1 is SNHLY and CDR2 FYNNEI. This CDR3 is built from 16 residues. V was cut by 9 bases and J by 5 bases, with 25 bases left in between. The CDR3 loop is CASRDVLGGLETEAFF. CDR3 in DNA: TGTGCCAGTCGGGACGTCTTAGGCGGGTTGGAGACTGAAGCTTTCTTT.

This rearrangement joins TRBV19 to TRBJ2-3, with D perhaps TRBD1 (5 bases). The CDR3 has 15 amino acids. The germline V gene encodes CDR1 LNHDA and CDR2 SQIVND (reference sequence). V was shortened by 2 bases and J by 1 base, with 10 bases between the two germline ends. This chain's CDR3 is CASSISGARTDTQYF. Written as DNA, the CDR3 is TGTGCCAGTAGTATAAGTGGGGCACGCACAGATACGCAGTATTTT.

The V gene is TRBV19, the J gene TRBJ1-5; no firm D call. The CDR3 totals 15 residues. V lost 0 bases, J lost 5 bases, and 11 bases lay in between. Per germline, CDR1 LNHDA and CDR2 SQIVND (reference sequence). The CDR3 is CASSIEGPRYQPQHF. In DNA form, the CDR3 reads TGTGCCAGTAGTATAGAAGGGCCCCGTTATCAGCCCCAGCATTTT.

The V call is TRBV15, the J call TRBJ1-1, with D possibly matching TRBD1 (5 bases). V was clipped by 9 bases and J by 0 bases, with 5 bases between them. Germline V lookup: CDR1 LNHNV, CDR2 YYDKDF (reference sequence). This CDR3 is 11 amino acids long. The CDR3 sequence: CATGVNTEAFF. The CDR3 DNA sequence: TGTGCCACAGGGGTGAACACTGAAGCTTTCTTT.

The chain carries TRBV4-2 and TRBJ1-1, with D possibly being TRBD1 (5 bases). Germline V gene lookup returns CDR1 LGHNA and CDR2 YNFKEQ. V lost 0 bases, J lost 4 bases, and 12 bases lay in between. CDR3 size: 15 residues. The CDR3 loop reads CASSQDRDGSTEAFF. CDR3 nucleotides: TGTGCCAGCAGCCAAGATAGGGACGGGAGCACTGAAGCTTTCTTT.

The rearrangement uses TRBV6-1 and TRBJ1-6; D remains unclear. The CDR3 totals 13 residues. With 6 bases removed from V and 4 bases from J, the gap between germline ends came to 7 bases. Germline V gene lookup returns CDR1 MNHNS and CDR2 SASEGT. The CDR3 here is CASRGSYNSPLHF. The CDR3, as DNA: TGTGCCAGCAGAGGGTCTTATAATTCACCCCTCCACTTT.

This clone was seen only a few times. The chain links TRBV7-2 to TRBJ2-5, with 7 bases identical to TRBD2. From germline, CDR1 is SGHTA and CDR2 FQGNSA. This CDR3 is 13 amino acids long. Trimming removed 1 base from V and 5 bases from J; junction bases left unmatched: 1. CDR3 DNA sequence: TGTGCCAGCAGCTTAGTGGGGGGGGAGACCCAGTACTTC. This sequence encodes CASSLVGGETQYF.

The rearrangement links TRBV5-1 to TRBJ2-7; weak D call: TRBD1 (6 bases). From germline, CDR1 is SGHRS and CDR2 YFSETQ. Between the trimmed V and J ends, which lost 4 bases and 6 bases, there was a span of 8 bases. The CDR3 sequence is 11 residues long. The CDR3 here is CASSEGVEQYF. The DNA for the CDR3 is TGCGCCAGCAGCGAGGGGGTCGAGCAGTACTTC.

V is TRBV5-1 and J is TRBJ1-1; D remains ambiguous. Germline assignment: CDR1 SGHRS and CDR2 YFSETQ. The CDR3 consists of 13 residues. V lost 2 bases and J 7 bases, leaving 12 bases between the germline ends. The CDR3 DNA is TGCGCCAGCAGCTTCAAGGTCGACAATGAAGCTTTCTTT. It specifies CASSFKVDNEAFF.

The rearrangement links TRBV5-6 to TRBJ2-1, with D hard to call. The germline CDR1 and CDR2 sequences are SGHDT and YYEEEE. The CDR3 runs to 15 residues. V was pared by 8 bases and J by 0 bases, with 15 bases between. The CDR3 protein is CARVVTGRSYNEQFF. The CDR3 DNA sequence: TGTGCCAGGGTTGTAACTGGACGCTCCTACAATGAGCAGTTCTTC.

The chain carries TRBV6-5 and TRBJ1-1; 7 bases fit TRBD1. Germline CDR1 reads MNHEY; CDR2 reads SVGAGI. The CDR3 runs to 15 residues. J lost 0 bases, V lost 7 bases, and 8 bases had no gene match. CDR3: CASTRGLDMNTEAFF. The CDR3 nucleotides read TGTGCCAGCACGAGGGGGCTCGATATGAACACTGAAGCTTTCTTT.

The rearrangement uses TRBV5-1 and TRBJ2-7; D perhaps matches TRBD2 (7 bases). The germline gives CDR1 SGHRS, CDR2 YFSETQ. V was clipped by 0 bases and J by 0 bases, with 16 bases between them. The CDR3 consists of 17 residues. The CDR3 is CASSLGWGGPSSYEQYF. The CDR3 DNA sequence: TGCGCCAGCAGCTTGGGATGGGGGGGCCCCAGCTCCTACGAGCAGTACTTC.

The genes are TRBV29-1 and TRBJ2-5; D call uncertain. The CDR3 is 13 amino acids. With 3 bases removed from V and 5 bases from J, the gap between germline ends came to 13 bases. Per germline, CDR1 SQVTM and CDR2 ANQGSEA. CDR3 sequence: CSVDRIGRETQYF. The CDR3 DNA reads as TGCAGCGTTGACCGCATCGGGCGGGAGACCCAGTACTTC.

Here the CDR3 reads CASNGHRGNSYEQYF. The DNA of the CDR3 is TGTGCCAGTAACGGACACCGGGGTAATTCCTACGAGCAGTACTTC. V gene TRBV19 combines with J gene TRBJ2-7; D may match TRBD1 or TRBD2 (5 bases each). The CDR3 is made up of 15 amino acids. Germline loops: CDR1 LNHDA, CDR2 SQIVND (reference sequence). Trimming pared 7 bases from V and 1 base from J, leaving 17 bases between. Variable domain in full (rest from reference TRBV19 and TRBJ2-7): DGGITQSPKYLFRKEGQNVTLSCEQNLNHDAMYWYRQDPGQGLRLIYYSQIVNDFQKGDIAEGYSVSREKKESFPLTVTSAQKNPTAFYLCASNGHRGNSYEQYFGPGTRLTVT.

This clone occurred a few times. The rearrangement joins TRBV13 to TRBJ2-3, with TRBD2 identical over 7 bases. CDR1 and CDR2 from the germline V gene are PRHDT and FYEKMQ (reference sequence). The CDR3 is 15 residues long. V shed 5 bases and J 4 bases; nucleotides not matched to a gene: 9. The DNA of the CDR3 is TGTGCCAGCAGCCCTCGGACTAGTCGGGCAGATACGCAGTATTTT. It codes for CASSPRTSRADTQYF.

The rearrangement links TRBV6-4 to TRBJ2-7; 8 positions agree with TRBD1. The CDR3 spans 15 residues. After removal of 1 base from V and 6 bases from J, the junction contained 8 bases not matched to a gene. Per the germline V gene, CDR1 is MRHNA and CDR2 is SNTAGT. DNA of the CDR3: TGTGCCAGCAGTGACTTCAGGACAGGGAGCGGCGAGCAGTACTTC. This sequence encodes CASSDFRTGSGEQYF.

The chain is built from TRBV5-5 and TRBJ1-5; perhaps TRBD1 as D (6 bases). CDR1 is SGHKS and CDR2 is YYEKEE in the germline V gene (reference sequence). CDR3 length: 16 residues. V was trimmed by 2 bases and J by 0 bases, leaving 12 bases between them. DNA of the CDR3: TGTGCCAGCAGCTTAGGGGTGGGGGCTAGCAATCAGCCCCAGCATTTT. Translating it yields CASSLGVGASNQPQHF.

This chain links TRBV5-1 with TRBJ2-2; D unresolved. CDR3 length: 16 residues. Germline loops: CDR1 SGHRS, CDR2 YFSETQ. Trimming took off 0 bases at V and 6 bases at J, with 15 bases between the two ends. CDR3 in DNA: TGCGCCAGCAGCTTGGGGCCGGGTGGAGTTTCCGGGGAGCTGTTTTTT. As protein: CASSLGPGGVSGELFF. Full variable domain (rest looked up from reference TRBV5-1 and TRBJ2-2): KAGVTQTPRYLIKTRGQQVTLSCSPISGHRSVSWYQQTPGQGLQFLFEYFSETQRNKGNFPGRFSGRQFSNSRSEMNVSTLELGDSALYLCASSLGPGGVSGELFFGEGSRLTVL.

The chain joins TRBV5-1 to TRBJ2-5; D remains unclear. The CDR3 is made up of 15 amino acids. In germline, CDR1 is SGHRS, CDR2 YFSETQ. V lost 0 bases and J lost 2, with 11 bases in between. In nucleotides, the CDR3 is TGCGCCAGCAGCTTGGAGGGTGCAGCTCAAGAGACCCAGTACTTC. Protein: CASSLEGAAQETQYF.

This chain joins TRBV10-1 and TRBJ2-7; 7 nucleotides line up with TRBD1. The CDR3 has 13 residues. Per the germline V gene, CDR1 is WNHNN and CDR2 is SYGVQD (reference sequence). Trimming removed 5 bases from V and 7 bases from J; junction bases left unmatched: 8. CDR3 in DNA: TGCGCCAGCAGTAAGGAGGACAGGAGGGAGCAGTACTTC. It is translated as CASSKEDRREQYF.